This T cell receptor beta chain is from a study of T cells expressing NK-cell markers. Germline values: CDR1 SGHAT, CDR2 FQNNGV. The CDR3 has 15 amino acids. One entry per CDR3 protein, without DNA, is what TCRdb gives after re-calling the 5' RACE reads. The table lists roughly 350,000 distinct CDR3 sequences. Sequencing input: blood T cells: a sorted CD56 or NKG2C T cell subset, CD4+ or CD8+ T cells, or bulk PBMC T cells (not recorded which). The rearrangement joins TRBV11-2 to TRBJ2-3; the TCRdb call, TRBD2, lacks DNA for checking. The clonotype comes from a man aged 18-75 years in good health. The CDR3 here is CASRLRGGSTDTQYF.